The rows below give T cell receptor beta chains drawn from one sample of a study of cytomegalovirus exposure and HLA in healthy donors. TCRdb's copy holds only in-frame clones and misses some; the assay was immunoSEQ multiplex PCR. The sample has 130,000 or so clones; around 82% are singletons. Sequencing used PBMCs. These receptors were taken from a man between 18 and 29 years old in good health and CMV-seropositive. CDR3s include the opening cysteine and the closing phenylalanine or tryptophan. D genes are given only for firm matches. Clone size is shown for a subset of rows, as once, few, many or a class of expanded clone.

D gene,V gene,clone size,CDR3 protein
TRBD2,TRBV10-2,.,CASSTAGGRSYNEQFF
TRBD2,TRBV6-5,.,CASSYPGTSGSYEQYF
TRBD1,TRBV18,.,CASSPPAGGDYGYTF
.,TRBV29-1,.,CSAMAGYTEAFF
TRBD1,TRBV2,.,CASSVTGGAASNQPQHF
.,TRBV28,.,CASSSGSETQYF
.,TRBV6-5,.,CASSPGHLSSYEQYF
.,TRBV4-2,.,CASRQGETQYF
.,TRBV10-2,.,CASSGTAYSNQPQHF
TRBD2,TRBV9,.,CASSGGLAGSGELFF
TRBD1,TRBV9,.,CASSGTGVPNQPQHF
TRBD2,TRBV7-9,.,CASSSGLAGGYEQYF
.,TRBV15,.,CATTPQGGANVLTF
TRBD2,TRBV4-2,.,CASSQDLSLAKREIPYEQYF
TRBD2,TRBV28,.,CASSSSTSGSTDTQYF
.,TRBV6-5,.,CASLDSNYGYTF
TRBD1,TRBV28,.,CASSSFRTGGRGYGYTF
.,TRBV9,.,CASSVQTGEAFF
TRBD1,TRBV7-9,.,CASSDGTGTREQYF
TRBD1,TRBV7-9,.,CSSSSTLTRDRDSNEKLFF
TRBD1,TRBV6-5,.,CASSSTGIQPQHF
.,TRBV5-1,.,CASSFSIMAGKEGFF
TRBD2,TRBV7-8,.,CASSLLAGGEDTQYF
.,TRBV6-5,.,CASRRGLGGSYEQYF
TRBD1,TRBV9,.,CASSVSLGQGGEQYF
TRBD1,TRBV19,.,CASSTPGATGGEKLFF
.,TRBV7-9,.,CASSLMTVYEQYF
.,TRBV28,.,CASSSRLLYEQYF
TRBD2,TRBV6-5,.,CASSGSTSTLYEQYF
.,TRBV6-5,.,CASRRAGKNQETQYF
TRBD2,TRBV5-1,.,CASMRGADTDTQYF
.,TRBV7-9,.,CASSLQGTGELFF
.,TRBV29-1,.,CSVVSAGAAREQFF
TRBD1,TRBV19,.,CASSIRGQENTGELFF
TRBD1,TRBV29-1,.,CSGLYQTGWYHNEQFF
.,TRBV5-1,.,CASSLRTGSYEQYF
.,TRBV1,.,CTSSQDQSGPYNEQFF
.,TRBV19,.,CASSIEGAGTQYF
TRBD1,TRBV28,once,CASSLIQGATQYF
.,TRBV19,.,CASSTLPGRSGSGANVLTF
.,TRBV28,few,CASLRTPGTQYF
TRBD1,TRBV28,.,CASSTPGTGILGSPLHF
.,TRBV5-4,few,CASSLETAPFRYTF
.,TRBV27,.,CASSFGGQEQFF
TRBD2,TRBV4-1,.,CASSLGTSGRGEQYF
.,TRBV29-1,.,CSFYSEGYGYTF
.,TRBV10-3,.,CAIGSGAEAFF
.,TRBV6-6,few,CASNVNLGANYGYTF
TRBD1,TRBV7-9,.,CSSSHTGGPGYTF
TRBD1,TRBV30,.,CAWTRDRNSNEKLFF
.,TRBV4-1,few,CASSQGQGVDTQYF
TRBD1,TRBV19,once,CASSFTGVGELFF
TRBD2,TRBV9,.,CASTLIRTSGGSYEQYF
TRBD2,TRBV5-6,once,CASSPLGGANTGELFF
.,TRBV19,.,CASSTDRLNTEAFF
TRBD1,TRBV5-6,.,CASNDRGRGEKLFF
TRBD1,TRBV6-5,.,CASSERGGSEPQHF
TRBD1,TRBV7-8,.,CASSLDRVKEPQHF
.,TRBV2,.,CASSEGTDYNSPLHF
TRBD1,TRBV4-1,once,CASSQPPGQGNEKLFF